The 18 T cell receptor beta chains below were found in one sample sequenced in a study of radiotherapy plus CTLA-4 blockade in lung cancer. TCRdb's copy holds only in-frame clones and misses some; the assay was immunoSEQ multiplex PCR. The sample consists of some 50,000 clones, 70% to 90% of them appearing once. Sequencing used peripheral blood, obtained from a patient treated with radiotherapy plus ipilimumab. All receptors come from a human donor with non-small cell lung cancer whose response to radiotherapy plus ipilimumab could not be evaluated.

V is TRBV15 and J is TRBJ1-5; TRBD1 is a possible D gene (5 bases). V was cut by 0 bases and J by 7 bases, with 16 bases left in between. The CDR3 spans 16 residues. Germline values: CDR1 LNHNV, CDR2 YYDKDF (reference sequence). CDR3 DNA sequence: TGTGCCACCAGCAGAGATAATTTCAGGGACTCACAGCCCCAGCATTTT. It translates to CATSRDNFRDSQPQHF.

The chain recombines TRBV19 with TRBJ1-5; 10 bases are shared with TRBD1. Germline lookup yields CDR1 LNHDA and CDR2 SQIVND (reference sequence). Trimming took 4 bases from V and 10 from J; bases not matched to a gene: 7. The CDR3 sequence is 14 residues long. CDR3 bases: TGTGCCAGTAGTAGGGACAGGGGCAGTGACCCCCAGCATTTT. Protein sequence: CASSRDRGSDPQHF.

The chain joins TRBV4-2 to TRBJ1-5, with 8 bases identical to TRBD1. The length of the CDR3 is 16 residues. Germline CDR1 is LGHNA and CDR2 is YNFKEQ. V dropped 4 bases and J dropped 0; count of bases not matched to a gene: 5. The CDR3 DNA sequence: TGTGCCAGCAGCCCCGGGACAGGTCTTAGCAATCAGCCCCAGCATTTT. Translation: CASSPGTGLSNQPQHF.

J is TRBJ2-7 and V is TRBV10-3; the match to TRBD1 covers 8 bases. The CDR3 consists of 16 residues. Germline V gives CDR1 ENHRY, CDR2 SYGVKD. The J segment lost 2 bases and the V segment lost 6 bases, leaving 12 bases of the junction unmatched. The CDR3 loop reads CAISPIPGQAPYEQYF. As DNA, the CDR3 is TGTGCCATCAGCCCGATCCCGGGACAGGCGCCCTACGAGCAGTACTTC.

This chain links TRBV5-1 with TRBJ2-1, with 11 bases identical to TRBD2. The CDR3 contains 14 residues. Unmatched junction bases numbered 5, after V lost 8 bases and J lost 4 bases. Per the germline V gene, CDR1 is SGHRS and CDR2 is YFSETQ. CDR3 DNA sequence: TGCGCCAGTTCGACTAGCGGGACATACAATGAGCAGTTCTTC. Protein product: CASSTSGTYNEQFF.

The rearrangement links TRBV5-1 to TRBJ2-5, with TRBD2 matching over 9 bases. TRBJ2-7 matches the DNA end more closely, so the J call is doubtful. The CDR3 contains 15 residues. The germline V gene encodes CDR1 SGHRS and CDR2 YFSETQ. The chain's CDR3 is CASSLESGRTYEQYF. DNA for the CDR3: TGCGCCAGCAGCTTGGAGAGCGGGAGGACCTACGAGCAGTACTTC.

CDR3 sequence (DNA): TGTGCCAGCAGCCCCGAATACAGCGGGAGTACCGGTGAGCAGTTCTTC. Its protein product is CASSPEYSGSTGEQFF. This chain uses TRBV7-9 with TRBJ2-1; 8 bases match TRBD2. The CDR3 covers 16 residues. After removal of 5 bases from V and 9 bases from J, the junction contained 15 bases not matched to a gene. Germline lookup yields CDR1 SEHNR and CDR2 FQNEAQ (reference sequence).

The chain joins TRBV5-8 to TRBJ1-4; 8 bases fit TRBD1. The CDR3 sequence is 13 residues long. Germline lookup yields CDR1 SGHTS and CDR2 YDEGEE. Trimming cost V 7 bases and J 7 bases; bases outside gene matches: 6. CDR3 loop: CASHRGGFEKLFF. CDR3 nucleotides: TGTGCCAGCCACAGGGGGGGTTTTGAAAAACTGTTTTTT.

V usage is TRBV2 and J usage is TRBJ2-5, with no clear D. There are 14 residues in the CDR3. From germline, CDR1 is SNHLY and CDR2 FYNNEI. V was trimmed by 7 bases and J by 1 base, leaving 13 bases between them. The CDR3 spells CASKWSNLQETQYF. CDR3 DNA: TGTGCCAGCAAGTGGTCTAACCTCCAAGAGACCCAGTACTTC.

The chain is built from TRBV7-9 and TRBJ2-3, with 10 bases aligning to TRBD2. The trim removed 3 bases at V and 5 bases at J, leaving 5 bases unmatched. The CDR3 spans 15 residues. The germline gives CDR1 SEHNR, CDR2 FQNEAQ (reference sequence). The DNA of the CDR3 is TGTGCCAGCAGCTTGGCTAGCGGGAGCGTAGATACGCAGTATTTT. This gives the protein CASSLASGSVDTQYF.

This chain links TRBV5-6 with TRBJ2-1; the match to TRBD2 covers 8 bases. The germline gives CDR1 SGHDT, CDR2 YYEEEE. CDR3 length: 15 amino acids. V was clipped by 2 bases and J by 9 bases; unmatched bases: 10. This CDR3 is CASSLLQREFGEQFF. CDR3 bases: TGTGCCAGCAGCTTACTGCAGCGGGAGTTCGGTGAGCAGTTCTTC.

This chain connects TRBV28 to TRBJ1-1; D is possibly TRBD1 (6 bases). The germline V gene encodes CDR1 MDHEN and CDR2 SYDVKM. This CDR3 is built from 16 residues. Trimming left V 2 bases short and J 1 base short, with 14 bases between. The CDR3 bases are TGTGCCAGCAGTTTAGGTTTGGGGGGGCCGAACACTGAAGCTTTCTTT. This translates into CASSLGLGGPNTEAFF.

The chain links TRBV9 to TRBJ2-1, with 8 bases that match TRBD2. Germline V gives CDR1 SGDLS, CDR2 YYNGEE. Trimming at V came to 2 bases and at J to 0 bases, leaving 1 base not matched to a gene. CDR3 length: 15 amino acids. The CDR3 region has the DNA TGTGCCAGCAGCGTGGCGGGAGGCTCCTACAATGAGCAGTTCTTC. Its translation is CASSVAGGSYNEQFF.

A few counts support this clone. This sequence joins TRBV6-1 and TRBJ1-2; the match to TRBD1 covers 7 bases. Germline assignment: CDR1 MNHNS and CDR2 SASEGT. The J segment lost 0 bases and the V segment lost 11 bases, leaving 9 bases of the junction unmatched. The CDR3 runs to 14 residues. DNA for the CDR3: TGTGCCGGAGCAGGGGGGATTTCTAACTATGGCTACACCTTC. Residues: CAGAGGISNYGYTF.

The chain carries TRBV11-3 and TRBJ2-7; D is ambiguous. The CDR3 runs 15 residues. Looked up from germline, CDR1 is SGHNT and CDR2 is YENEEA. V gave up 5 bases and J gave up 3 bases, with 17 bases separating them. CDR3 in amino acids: CASSPGDPSLYEQYF. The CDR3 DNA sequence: TGTGCCAGCAGCCCCGGTGATCCCTCCCTCTACGAGCAGTACTTC.

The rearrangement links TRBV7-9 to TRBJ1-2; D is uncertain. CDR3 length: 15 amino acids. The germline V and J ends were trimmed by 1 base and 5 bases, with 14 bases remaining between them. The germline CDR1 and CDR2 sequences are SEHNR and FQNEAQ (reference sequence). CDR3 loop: CASSLGGRSSYGYTF. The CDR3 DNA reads TGTGCCAGCAGCTTAGGAGGGAGGTCATCTTATGGCTACACCTTC.

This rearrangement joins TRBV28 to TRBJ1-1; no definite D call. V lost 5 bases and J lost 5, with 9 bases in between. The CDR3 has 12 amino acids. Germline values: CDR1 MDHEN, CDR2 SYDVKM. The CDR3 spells CASSVTRTEAFF. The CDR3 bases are TGTGCCAGCAGTGTGACACGAACTGAAGCTTTCTTT.

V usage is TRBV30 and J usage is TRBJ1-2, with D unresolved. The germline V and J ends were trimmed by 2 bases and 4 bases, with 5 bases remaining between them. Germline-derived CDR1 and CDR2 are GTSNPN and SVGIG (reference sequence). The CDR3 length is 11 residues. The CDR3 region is CAWSLSYGYTF. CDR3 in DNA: TGTGCCTGGAGTCTGAGCTATGGCTACACCTTC.